A single sample gave rise to the 24 T cell receptor beta chains below, sequenced in a study of blood T cell repertoires in COVID-19. Method: immunoSEQ multiplex PCR; TCRdb's copy keeps in-frame clones and lacks some. The table records approximately 260,000 clones, around 83% of them present only once. Material for sequencing was peripheral blood. Every receptor here comes from a woman older than 75 with acute or convalescent COVID-19.

The chain joins TRBV6-5 to TRBJ1-6; D is possibly TRBD1 (5 bases). The V and J ends lost 4 bases and 6 bases respectively, with 13 bases between them. The CDR3 length is 15 residues. Germline assignment: CDR1 MNHEY and CDR2 SVGAGI. This CDR3 reads CASSSRGSTNSPLHF. Here the CDR3 DNA reads TGTGCCAGCAGTTCAAGGGGATCTACTAATTCACCCCTCCACTTT.

This clone occurred a few times. This chain links TRBV11-2 with TRBJ1-2, with D possibly TRBD1 on 5 matching bases. CDR3 length: 15 amino acids. Per germline, CDR1 SGHAT and CDR2 FQNNGV. V was clipped by 1 base and J by 2 bases, with 11 bases between them. DNA for the CDR3: TGTGCCAGCAGCTTAGGGGGCCCTGGAAACTATGGCTACACCTTC. Its translation is CASSLGGPGNYGYTF.

Here the CDR3 reads CASSPGQNYNSPLHF. The CDR3 DNA reads as TGTGCCAGCAGCCCGGGACAGAACTATAATTCACCCCTCCACTTT. V gene TRBV3-1 (or the pseudogene TRBV3-2) combines with J gene TRBJ1-6; 7 bases are a match to TRBD1. The CDR3 consists of 15 residues. CDR1 and CDR2 from the germline V gene are LGHDT and YNNKEL (reference sequence). Trimming at V came to 4 bases and at J to 3 bases, leaving 3 bases not matched to a gene.

The V gene is TRBV15, the J gene TRBJ1-6, with TRBD1 matching 7 bases. The V segment lost 6 bases and the J segment 8 bases; nucleotides outside the gene matches: 4. Germline-derived CDR1 and CDR2 are LNHNV and YYDKDF (reference sequence). This CDR3 region has 13 residues. The CDR3 reads CATSDRVDSPLHF. In nucleotides, the CDR3 is TGTGCCACCAGTGACAGGGTTGATTCACCCCTCCACTTT.

This chain joins TRBV7-2 and TRBJ1-6; D is perhaps TRBD1 (6 bases). The length of the CDR3 is 15 residues. The ends were cut back, 2 bases at V and 6 bases at J, with 11 bases in the middle. CDR1 SGHTA and CDR2 FQGNSA come from the germline V gene. CDR3 nucleotide sequence: TGTGCCAGCAGCTTATCGGGGGGCCGTAATTCACCCCTCCACTTT. Its protein product is CASSLSGGRNSPLHF.

The chain uses TRBV28 and TRBJ1-4; 9 bases line up with TRBD1. V shed 6 bases and J 5 bases; nucleotides not matched to a gene: 10. Germline CDR1 MDHEN, CDR2 SYDVKM. The CDR3 has 16 residues. The CDR3 protein is CASRDAGGQGNEKLFF. CDR3 nucleotide sequence: TGTGCCAGCAGGGACGCGGGGGGACAGGGAAATGAAAAACTGTTTTTT. Combining the CDR3 with reference TRBV28 and TRBJ1-4 gives the whole variable domain DVKVTQSSRYLVKRTGEKVFLECVQDMDHENMFWYRQDPGLGLRLIYFSYDVKMKEKGDIPEGYSVSREKKERFSLILESASTNQTSMYLCASRDAGGQGNEKLFFGSGTQLSVL.

The chain couples TRBV28 to TRBJ1-5; D remains ambiguous. The germline V and J ends were trimmed by 7 bases and 1 base, with 11 bases remaining between them. Germline values: CDR1 MDHEN, CDR2 SYDVKM. The CDR3 sequence is 14 residues long. The CDR3: CASNGELSNQPQHF. The CDR3 DNA follows: TGTGCCAGCAATGGGGAGTTGAGCAATCAGCCCCAGCATTTT.

The CDR3 loop reads CASSVAGVPTDTQYF. The CDR3 DNA sequence: TGTGCCAGCAGCGTAGCCGGGGTCCCCACAGATACGCAGTATTTT. The rearrangement joins TRBV9 to TRBJ2-3; maybe TRBD2 (5 bases). From germline, CDR1 is SGDLS and CDR2 YYNGEE. The V end lost 0 bases, the J end lost 2 bases, and 10 bases lay between the germline ends. This CDR3 contains 15 residues.

This chain connects TRBV12-2 to TRBJ1-1. TRBV12-2 is annotated as a pseudogene. This CDR3 region has 19 residues. CDR3 sequence: CASRLSPISPVIEGSEAFF. CDR3 in DNA: TGTGCAAGTCGCTTATCTCCGATCTCCCCGGTAATTGAGGGCTCTGAAGCTTTCTTT.

The chain has TRBV18 and TRBJ2-5; D is possibly TRBD2 (5 bases). Trimming took 0 bases from V and 1 from J, leaving 6 bases between them. In germline, CDR1 is KGHSH, CDR2 LQKENI. This CDR3 comprises 14 residues. CDR3 DNA: TGTGCCAGCTCACCACCGCGGGCCCAAGAGACCCAGTACTTC. Protein product: CASSPPRAQETQYF.

This clone was counted once. The chain couples TRBV18 to TRBJ2-3, with TRBD2 matching over 7 bases. The germline CDR1 and CDR2 sequences are KGHSH and LQKENI. V gave up 0 bases and J gave up 5 bases; unmatched junction bases: 2. This CDR3 has 14 amino acids. Here the CDR3 reads CASSPPSGGDTQYF. DNA for the CDR3: TGTGCCAGCTCACCACCATCGGGAGGAGATACGCAGTATTTT.

The chain has TRBV7-9 and TRBJ2-5; 10 nucleotides align to TRBD2. The CDR3 sequence is 17 residues long. In germline, CDR1 is SEHNR, CDR2 FQNEAQ (reference sequence). The ends lost 0 bases at V and 4 bases at J; junction bases unmatched: 8. In nucleotides, the CDR3 is TGTGCCAGCAGCTTAGCGTTGAGCGGGGGGGCTTTAGAGACCCAGTACTTC. Protein product: CASSLALSGGALETQYF.

In this sample, this clone turned up a few times. The rearrangement links TRBV27 to TRBJ2-3; D ambiguous. V lost 7 bases, J lost 1 base, and 9 bases lay in between. Per the germline V gene, CDR1 is MNHEY and CDR2 is SMNVEV (reference sequence). CDR3 length: 13 residues. DNA of the CDR3: TGTGCCAGCAACACTCAGGGCACAGATACGCAGTATTTT. It is translated as CASNTQGTDTQYF.

The chain joins TRBV6-6 to TRBJ1-1; 7 bases are shared with TRBD1. The CDR3 extends over 15 amino acids. The germline gives CDR1 MNHNY, CDR2 SVGAGI (reference sequence). With 6 bases clipped from V and 4 bases from J, the junction kept 11 bases outside the gene matches. CDR3 sequence reads: CASSPRQGRVTEAFF. CDR3 DNA: TGTGCCAGCAGCCCCCGACAGGGAAGAGTCACTGAAGCTTTCTTT.

J is TRBJ2-2 and V is TRBV11-2; 8 nucleotides agree with TRBD2. The ends lost 9 bases at V and 0 bases at J; junction bases unmatched: 6. The CDR3 loop spans 15 amino acids. CDR1 and CDR2 (germline): SGHAT, FQNNGV. The CDR3 DNA follows: TGTGCCAGGGGGGCAGCGGGGGCGAACACCGGGGAGCTGTTTTTT. As protein: CARGAAGANTGELFF.

The chain carries TRBV5-1 and TRBJ2-2, with 8 positions matching TRBD2. This CDR3 has 16 amino acids. V trimming: 0 bases; J trimming: 4 bases; junction bases outside the gene matches: 5. Germline V lookup: CDR1 SGHRS, CDR2 YFSETQ. The CDR3 is CASSLDGGAFTGELFF. In DNA form, the CDR3 reads TGCGCCAGCAGCTTGGACGGGGGGGCATTCACCGGGGAGCTGTTTTTT.

This chain links TRBV6-5 with TRBJ2-1; the match to TRBD2 covers 10 bases. The V segment lost 6 bases and the J segment 8 bases; nucleotides outside the gene matches: 10. This CDR3 spans 15 amino acids. The germline V gene encodes CDR1 MNHEY and CDR2 SVGAGI. This CDR3 is CASRLAGGRSYEQFF. In DNA form, the CDR3 reads TGTGCCAGCAGGTTAGCGGGGGGCCGGTCGTATGAGCAGTTCTTC.

The rearrangement links TRBV2 to TRBJ1-6; 7 bases align to TRBD1. CDR1 SNHLY and CDR2 FYNNEI come from the germline V gene. This CDR3 region has 14 residues. V lost 4 bases to trimming and J lost 14 bases; unmatched junction nucleotides: 11. The chain's CDR3 is CASSVRQGVGALHF. CDR3 DNA sequence: TGTGCCAGCAGTGTAAGGCAGGGGGTCGGCGCCCTCCACTTT.

The J gene is TRBJ2-1, the V gene TRBV3-1 (or the pseudogene TRBV3-2); TRBD2 matches 7 bases. V lost 2 bases and J lost 8; bases outside the gene matches: 6. Germline V gene data show CDR1 as LGHDT and CDR2 as YNNKEL (reference sequence). The CDR3 runs to 14 residues. CDR3 coding DNA: TGTGCCAGCAGCCAAAGGTCTCGGGGGGATGAGCAGTTCTTC. Its protein is CASSQRSRGDEQFF.

The V gene is TRBV7-2, the J gene TRBJ1-2, with no clear D. With 1 base removed from V and 4 bases from J, the gap between germline ends came to 10 bases. Germline V CDR1 and CDR2: SGHTA, FQGNSA. The CDR3 sequence is 14 residues long. The CDR3 loop reads CASSLGTAGYGYTF. The CDR3 nucleotides are TGTGCCAGCAGCTTAGGGACGGCGGGCTATGGCTACACCTTC.

This clone was detected once. This chain connects TRBV29-1 to TRBJ2-7; 10 bases align to TRBD1. Trimming at V came to 6 bases and at J to 1 base, leaving 0 bases not matched to a gene. The length of the CDR3 is 12 residues. Germline CDR1 SQVTM, CDR2 ANQGSEA. CDR3 coding DNA: TGCAGCGTGGGACAGGGGTCCTACGAGCAGTACTTC. Translation gives CSVGQGSYEQYF.

This chain connects TRBV2 to TRBJ1-2; D not resolved. V lost 3 bases to trimming and J lost 14 bases, with 19 bases between them. Germline V gene data show CDR1 as SNHLY and CDR2 as FYNNEI. The CDR3 consists of 13 residues. CDR3 residues: CASSEGEPGGQTF. The CDR3 bases are TGTGCCAGCAGTGAGGGAGAGCCCGGTGGCCAGACCTTC.

This chain joins TRBV10-3 and TRBJ2-3; a weak D match, TRBD1 (6 bases). The V gene lost 4 bases and the J gene lost 0 bases, with 8 bases spanning the gap. The CDR3 spans 14 residues. Germline lookup yields CDR1 ENHRY and CDR2 SYGVKD. The CDR3 DNA reads TGTGCCATCAGTGGACAGGTTAGCACAGATACGCAGTATTTT. Its protein is CAISGQVSTDTQYF.

J is TRBJ1-1 and V is TRBV20-1; D is uncertain. Germline V gene sequence: CDR1 DFQATT, CDR2 SNEGSKA (reference sequence). Trimming removed 3 bases from V and 1 base from J, with 9 bases in between. The CDR3 spans 13 residues. CDR3 coding DNA: TGCAGTGCTAGTATACAGCCGAACACTGAAGCTTTCTTT. Translated, it gives CSASIQPNTEAFF.